This T cell receptor (beta chain) was sequenced during a study of shared clonotypes between healthy human individuals. The germline V gene encodes CDR1 MNHEY and CDR2 SMNVEV (reference sequence). The CDR3 runs to 17 residues. Deletions cut 7 bases from V and 0 bases from J, with 21 bases between. Deep-level assay runs were performed. Produced via immunoSEQ multiplex PCR; TCRdb's table is partial and in-frame only. The top ten clones hold roughly 0.13% of a sample with some 2,400,000 clones, around 95% of them seen once. Donation came from healthy HIV-negative adults that had no recent acute infections or vaccinations. All donors were Caucasian adults living in Nashville, Tennessee.

The sample taken for sequencing was naive CD4+ T cells sorted from blood. Subset meaning: CD45RA+ positively selected. This clonotype originated in a man between 18 and 29 years old in good health. This chain links TRBV27 with TRBJ1-2; D perhaps matches TRBD1 (5 bases). The CDR3 nucleotides are TGTGCCAGCAACGATTACGGGGCGATAGACGCTAACTATGGCTACACCTTC. Protein sequence: CASNDYGAIDANYGYTF.